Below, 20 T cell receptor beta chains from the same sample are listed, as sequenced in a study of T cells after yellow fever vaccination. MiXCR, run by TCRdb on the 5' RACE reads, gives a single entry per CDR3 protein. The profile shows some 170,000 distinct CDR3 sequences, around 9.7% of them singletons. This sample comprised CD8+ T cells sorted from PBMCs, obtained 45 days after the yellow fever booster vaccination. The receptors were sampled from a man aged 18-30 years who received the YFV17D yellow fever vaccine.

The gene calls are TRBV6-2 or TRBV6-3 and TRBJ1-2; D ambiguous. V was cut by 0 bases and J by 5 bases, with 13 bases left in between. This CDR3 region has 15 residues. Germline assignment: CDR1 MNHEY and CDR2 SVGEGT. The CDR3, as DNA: TGTGCCAGCAGTTACTCCGAGTTGTCCGAGTATGGCTACACCTTC. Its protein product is CASSYSELSEYGYTF.

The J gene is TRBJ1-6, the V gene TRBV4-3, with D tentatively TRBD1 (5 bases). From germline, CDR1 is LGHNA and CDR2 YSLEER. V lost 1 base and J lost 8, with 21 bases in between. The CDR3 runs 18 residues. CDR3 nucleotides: TGCGCCAGCAGCCAAGGCTCTTGGGGGACGAAAAGGGATTCACCCCTCCACTTT. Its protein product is CASSQGSWGTKRDSPLHF.

CDR3 in DNA: TGTGCCAGCAGCTTAGCTGTAGGTACCTCCTACGAGCAGTACTTC. This translates into CASSLAVGTSYEQYF. The chain has TRBV11-2 and TRBJ2-7; no clear D. Germline CDR1 reads SGHAT; CDR2 reads FQNNGV. The CDR3 is 15 amino acids. Deletions cut 1 base from V and 0 bases from J, with 10 bases between.

The CDR3 region is CASSFSRADTQYF. As DNA, the CDR3 is TGTGCCAGCAGTTTCTCCAGGGCAGATACGCAGTATTTT. This rearrangement joins TRBV27 to TRBJ2-3, with D possibly TRBD1 on 5 matching bases. The germline gives CDR1 MNHEY, CDR2 SMNVEV (reference sequence). V was shortened by 3 bases and J by 4 bases, with 8 bases between the two germline ends. The CDR3 contains 13 residues.

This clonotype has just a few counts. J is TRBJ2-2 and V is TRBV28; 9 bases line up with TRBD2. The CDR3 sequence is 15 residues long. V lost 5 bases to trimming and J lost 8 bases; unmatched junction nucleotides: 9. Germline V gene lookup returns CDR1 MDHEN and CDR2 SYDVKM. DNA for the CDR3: TGTGCCAGCAGTCGGGCCTCTCTAGCGGGGGGGGAGCTGTTTTTT. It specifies CASSRASLAGGELFF.

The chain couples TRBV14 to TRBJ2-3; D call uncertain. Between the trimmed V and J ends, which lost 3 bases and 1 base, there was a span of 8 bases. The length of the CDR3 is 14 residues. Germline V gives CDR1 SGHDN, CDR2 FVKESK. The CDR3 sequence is CASSQAGGTDTQYF. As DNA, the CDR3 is TGTGCCAGCAGCCAGGCCGGTGGCACAGATACGCAGTATTTT.

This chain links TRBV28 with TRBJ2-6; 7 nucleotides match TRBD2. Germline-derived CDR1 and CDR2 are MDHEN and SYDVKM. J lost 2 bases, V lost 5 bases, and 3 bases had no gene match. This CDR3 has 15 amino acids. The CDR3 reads CASSGGVAGANVLTF. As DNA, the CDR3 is TGTGCCAGCAGTGGGGGGGTCGCTGGGGCCAACGTCCTGACTTTC.

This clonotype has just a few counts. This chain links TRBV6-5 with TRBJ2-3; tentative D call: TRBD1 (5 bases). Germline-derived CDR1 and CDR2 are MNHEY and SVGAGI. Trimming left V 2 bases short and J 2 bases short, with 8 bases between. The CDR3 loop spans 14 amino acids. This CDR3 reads CASSYGALTDTQYF. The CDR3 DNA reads TGTGCCAGCAGTTACGGGGCACTCACAGATACGCAGTATTTT.

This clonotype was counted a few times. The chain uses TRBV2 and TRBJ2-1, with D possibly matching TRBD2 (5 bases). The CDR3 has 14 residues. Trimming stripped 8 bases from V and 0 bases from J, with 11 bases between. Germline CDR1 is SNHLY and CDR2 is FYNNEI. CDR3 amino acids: CASQTISSYNEQFF. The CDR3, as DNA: TGTGCCAGCCAGACTATTAGCTCCTACAATGAGCAGTTCTTC.

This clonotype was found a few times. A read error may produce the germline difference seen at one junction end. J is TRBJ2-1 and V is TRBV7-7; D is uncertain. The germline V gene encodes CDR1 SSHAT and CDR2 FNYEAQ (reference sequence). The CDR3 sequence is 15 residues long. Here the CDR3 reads CASSLGPQAYNEQFF. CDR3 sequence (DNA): TGTGCTAGCAGCTTAGGGCCGCAAGCCTACAATGAGCAGTTCTTC.

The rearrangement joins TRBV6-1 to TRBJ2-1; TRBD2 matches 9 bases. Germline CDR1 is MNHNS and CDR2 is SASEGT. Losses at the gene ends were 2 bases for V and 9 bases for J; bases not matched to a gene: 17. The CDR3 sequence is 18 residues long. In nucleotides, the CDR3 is TGTGCCAGCAGTGAACGGGATGTTTCGGCGGGGGGGCGGATTGAGCAGTTCTTC. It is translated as CASSERDVSAGGRIEQFF.

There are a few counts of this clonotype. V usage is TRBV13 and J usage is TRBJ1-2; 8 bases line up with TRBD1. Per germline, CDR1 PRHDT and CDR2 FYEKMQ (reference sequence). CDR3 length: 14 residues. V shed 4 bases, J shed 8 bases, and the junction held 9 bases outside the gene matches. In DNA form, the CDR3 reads TGTGCCAGCAGCTCTATCCGGGACAGGAGCGGCTACACCTTC. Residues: CASSSIRDRSGYTF.

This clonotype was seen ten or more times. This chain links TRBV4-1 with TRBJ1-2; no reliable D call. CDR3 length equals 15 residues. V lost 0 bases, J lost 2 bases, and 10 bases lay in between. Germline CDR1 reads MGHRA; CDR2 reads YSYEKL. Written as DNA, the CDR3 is TGCGCCAGCAGCCAAGATTGGGCGGAGAACTATGGCTACACCTTC. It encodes CASSQDWAENYGYTF.

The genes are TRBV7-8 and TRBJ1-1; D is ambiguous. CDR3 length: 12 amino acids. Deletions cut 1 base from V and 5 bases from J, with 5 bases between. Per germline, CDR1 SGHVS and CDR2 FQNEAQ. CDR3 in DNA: TGTGCCAGCAGCTTAGGTTGGACTGAAGCTTTCTTT. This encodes CASSLGWTEAFF.

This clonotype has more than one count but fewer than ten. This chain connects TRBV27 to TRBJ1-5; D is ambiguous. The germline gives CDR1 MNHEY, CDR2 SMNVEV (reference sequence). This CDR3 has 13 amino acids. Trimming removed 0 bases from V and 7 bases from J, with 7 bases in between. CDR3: CASSLSPSQPQHF. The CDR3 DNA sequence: TGTGCCAGCAGTTTATCGCCAAGCCAGCCCCAGCATTTT.

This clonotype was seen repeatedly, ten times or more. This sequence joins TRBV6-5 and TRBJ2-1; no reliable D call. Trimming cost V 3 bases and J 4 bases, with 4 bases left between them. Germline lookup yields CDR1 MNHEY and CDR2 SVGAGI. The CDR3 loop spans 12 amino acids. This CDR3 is CASSYGYNEQFF. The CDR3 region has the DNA TGTGCCAGCAGTTATGGATACAATGAGCAGTTCTTC.

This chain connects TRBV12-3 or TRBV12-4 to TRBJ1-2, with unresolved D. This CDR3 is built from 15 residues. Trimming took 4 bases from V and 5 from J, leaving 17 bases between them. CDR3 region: CASSSTPPGGYGYTF. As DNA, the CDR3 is TGTGCCAGCAGTTCTACACCCCCGGGCGGGTATGGCTACACCTTC.

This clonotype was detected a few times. For the CDR3, the DNA is TGTGCCACCAGTGTCCAGGAGACCCAGTACTTC. It specifies CATSVQETQYF. The chain carries TRBV24-1 and TRBJ2-5; no firm D call. The CDR3 totals 11 residues. Germline V lookup: CDR1 KGHDR, CDR2 SFDVKD. Trimming shortened V by 5 bases and J by 5 bases, and 5 bases separated the two germline ends.

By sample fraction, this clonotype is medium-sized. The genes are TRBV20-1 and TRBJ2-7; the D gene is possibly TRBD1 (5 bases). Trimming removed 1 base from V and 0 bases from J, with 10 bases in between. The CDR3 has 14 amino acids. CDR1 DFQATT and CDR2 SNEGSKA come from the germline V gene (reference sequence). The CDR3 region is CSARGGDSSYEQYV. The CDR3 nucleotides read TGCAGTGCTAGAGGTGGAGACAGCTCCTACGAGCAGTACGTC.

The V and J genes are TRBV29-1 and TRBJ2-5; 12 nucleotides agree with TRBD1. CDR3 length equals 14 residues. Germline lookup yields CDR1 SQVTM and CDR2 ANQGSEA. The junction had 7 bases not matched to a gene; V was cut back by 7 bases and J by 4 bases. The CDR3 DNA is TGCAGCGCTATGGGACAGGGGGCGGGAGAGACCCAGTACTTC. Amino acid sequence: CSAMGQGAGETQYF.